The TCR beta chain under discussion was sequenced for a study of blood T cell repertoires in COVID-19. Study information: From the United States, Italy and Spain came samples of acute and convalescent COVID-19.

Assay: immunoSEQ multiplex PCR; the TCRdb copy retains only in-frame clones and omits some. The table has about 100,000 clones, 84% seen once. V lost 2 bases, J lost 7 bases, and 5 bases stayed unmatched. Germline V gene data show CDR1 as MNHEY and CDR2 as SVGAGI. The CDR3 has 15 residues. The chain is built from TRBV6-5 and TRBJ2-1; TRBD2 matches at 10 bases. The receptor comes from a man in his fifties or sixties with acute or convalescent COVID-19. The sample was peripheral blood. The CDR3 spells CASSYEASGRNEQFF. The CDR3 DNA is TGTGCCAGCAGTTACGAGGCTAGCGGGAGAAATGAGCAGTTCTTC.